This paragraph reports one TCR beta chain. The data derive from a study of blood T cell repertoires in COVID-19. Per the original methods: Amplification of reference gene primers was used by the study to estimate nucleated cell counts. Profiling relied on immunoSEQ multiplex PCR, and the TCRdb table lists in-frame clones only, not all of them. The V and J calls and clone size were taken over from that table, and D and trimming were inferred from the DNA. Among about 150,000 clones listed, 70% to 90% were seen once. CDR3 length: 16 residues. The germline V gene has CDR1 ENHRY and CDR2 SYGVKD. V dropped 4 bases and J dropped 0; count of bases not matched to a gene: 5.

The chain combines TRBV10-3 with TRBJ1-1; 10 bases line up with TRBD1. The source material was peripheral blood. The source is a woman in her 70s with acute or convalescent COVID-19. CDR3 sequence (DNA): TGTGCCATCAGTGGGGACAGGGGCAACATGAACACTGAAGCTTTCTTT. Its translation: CAISGDRGNMNTEAFF.